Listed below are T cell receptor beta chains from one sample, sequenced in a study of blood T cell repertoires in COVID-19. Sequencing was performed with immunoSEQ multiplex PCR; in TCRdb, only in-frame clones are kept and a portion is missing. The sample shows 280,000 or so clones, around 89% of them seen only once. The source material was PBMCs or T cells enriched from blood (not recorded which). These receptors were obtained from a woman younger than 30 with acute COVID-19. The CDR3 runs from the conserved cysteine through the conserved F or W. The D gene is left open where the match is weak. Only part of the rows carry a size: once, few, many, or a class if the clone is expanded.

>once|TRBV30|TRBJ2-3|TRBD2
CAWSVQTSGRASTDTQYF
TGTGCCTGGAGTGTCCAGACTAGCGGGAGGGCGAGCACAGATACGCAGTATTTT
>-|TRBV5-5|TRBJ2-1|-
CASSHGIAAYNEQFF
TGTGCCAGCAGCCACGGAATAGCGGCCTACAATGAGCAGTTCTTC
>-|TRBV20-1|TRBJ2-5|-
CSASPDPGLIQETQYF
TGCAGTGCTAGTCCAGACCCGGGACTCATCCAAGAGACCCAGTACTTC
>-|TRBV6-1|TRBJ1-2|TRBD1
CASSDPRGTEAYTF
TGTGCCAGCAGTGATCCGAGGGGGACAGAGGCCTACACCTTC
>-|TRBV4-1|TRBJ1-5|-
CASSQERGVQPQHF
TGCGCCAGCAGCCAAGAACGAGGAGTTCAGCCCCAGCATTTT
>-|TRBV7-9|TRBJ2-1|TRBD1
CASTRDRSTNEQFF
TGTGCCAGCACCAGGGACAGGAGCACCAATGAGCAGTTCTTC
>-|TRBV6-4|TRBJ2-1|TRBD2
CASSDTSGSYHNEQFF
TGTGCCAGCAGTGATACTAGCGGGAGTTACCACAATGAGCAGTTCTTC
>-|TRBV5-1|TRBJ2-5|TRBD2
CASIAILAGGGETQYF
TGCGCCAGCATAGCCATTCTAGCGGGAGGTGGGGAGACCCAGTACTTC
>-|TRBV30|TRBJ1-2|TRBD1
CAWSVVGTGFHGYTF
TGTGCCTGGAGTGTGGTAGGGACAGGGTTTCATGGCTACACCTTC
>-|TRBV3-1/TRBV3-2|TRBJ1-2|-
CASRPAVGDGYTF
TGTGCCAGCAGACCTGCGGTCGGAGATGGCTACACCTTC
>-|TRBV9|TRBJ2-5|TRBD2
CASSAGLAGVLTQYF
TGTGCCAGCAGTGCGGGACTAGCGGGAGTATTGACCCAGTACTTC
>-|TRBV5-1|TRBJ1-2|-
CASSLDDSRYGYTF
TGCGCCAGCAGCTTGGACGATTCGCGCTATGGCTACACCTTC
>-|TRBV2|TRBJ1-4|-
CASSEGRGDEKLFF
TGTGCCAGCAGTGAAGGCAGGGGAGATGAAAAACTGTTTTTT
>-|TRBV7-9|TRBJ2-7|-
CASSFSGSDEQYF
TGTGCCAGCAGCTTCTCAGGGTCCGACGAGCAGTACTTC
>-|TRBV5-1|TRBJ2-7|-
CASSLAGVPSTEQYF
TGCGCCAGCAGCTTGGCCGGGGTTCCCTCTACGGAGCAGTACTTC
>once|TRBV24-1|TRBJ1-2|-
CATSDSKSKRYGYTF
TGTGCCACCAGTGATTCTAAATCCAAGAGGTATGGCTACACCTTC
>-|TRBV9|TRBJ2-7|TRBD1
CASSQSGDSSYEQYF
TGTGCCAGCAGCCAGTCCGGGGACAGCTCCTACGAGCAGTACTTC
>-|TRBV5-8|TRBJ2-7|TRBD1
CASSLVVIMKILSGGDEQYF
TGTGCCAGCAGCTTAGTAGTCATAATGAAAATTCTTTCAGGGGGCGACGAGCAGTACTTC
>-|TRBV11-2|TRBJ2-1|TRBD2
CASSSPIAGLNNEQFF
TGTGCCAGCAGCTCACCAATAGCGGGACTCAACAATGAGCAGTTCTTC
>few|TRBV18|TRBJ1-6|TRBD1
CASSEGTAHNSPLHF
TGTGCCAGCTCAGAAGGGACAGCCCATAATTCACCCCTCCACTTT
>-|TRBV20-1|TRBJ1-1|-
CSGGGSTEAFF
TGCAGTGGGGGGGGTTCCACTGAAGCTTTCTTT
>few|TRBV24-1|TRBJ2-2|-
CATSDLGQRNTGELFF
TGTGCCACCAGTGATTTGGGACAAAGAAACACCGGGGAGCTGTTTTTT
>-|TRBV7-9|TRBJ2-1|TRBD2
CASSGNLAGGLNEQFF
TGTGCCAGCAGCGGAAACCTAGCGGGAGGGCTTAATGAGCAGTTCTTC
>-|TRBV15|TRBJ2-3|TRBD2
CATSTGTSGRPSTDTQYF
TGTGCCACCAGCACCGGGACTAGCGGGAGACCAAGCACAGATACGCAGTATTTT
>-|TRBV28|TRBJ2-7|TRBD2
CASRRPGGYEQYF
TGTGCCAGCAGACGACCGGGGGGCTACGAGCAGTACTTC
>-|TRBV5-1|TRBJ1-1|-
CASSLEGGWTEAFF
TGCGCCAGCAGCTTGGAAGGAGGGTGGACTGAAGCTTTCTTT
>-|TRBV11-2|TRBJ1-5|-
CASSFKGEQPQHF
TGTGCCAGCAGCTTCAAGGGGGAGCAGCCCCAGCATTTT
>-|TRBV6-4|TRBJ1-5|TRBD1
CASSDKKDRVGNQPQHF
TGTGCCAGCAGTGACAAGAAGGACAGGGTCGGCAATCAGCCCCAGCATTTT
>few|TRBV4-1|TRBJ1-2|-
CASSQQEGYGYTF
TGCGCCAGCAGCCAGCAGGAGGGATATGGCTACACCTTC
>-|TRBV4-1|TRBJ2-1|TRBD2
CASSRSAGLAGAYNEQFF
TGCGCCAGCAGCCGAAGCGCCGGACTAGCGGGAGCCTACAATGAGCAGTTCTTC
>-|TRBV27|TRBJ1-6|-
CASSLNLAQGSLHF
TGTGCCAGCAGTTTAAACTTGGCTCAGGGATCCCTCCACTTT
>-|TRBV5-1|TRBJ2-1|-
CASSLTGPPVNEQFF
TGCGCCAGCAGCTTGACAGGGCCGCCTGTCAATGAGCAGTTCTTC
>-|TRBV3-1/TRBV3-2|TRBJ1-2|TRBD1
CASSQASYRGRTNYGYTF
TGTGCCAGCAGCCAAGCTAGCTACAGGGGGAGGACTAACTATGGCTACACCTTC